This T cell receptor beta chain derives from a study of T cells in Graves' hyperthyroidism and ophthalmopathy. The V end lost 5 bases, the J end lost 1 base, and 4 bases lay between the germline ends. The germline gives CDR1 KGHDR, CDR2 SFDVKD. The CDR3 contains 13 residues. The CDR3 regions of TCR beta were amplified from RNA transcripts. Initially, a first-round RT-PCR of the TCR CDR3 employed the HTBI primer set. TCRdb used MiXCR to reprocess the multiplex PCR reads, holding one entry per CDR3 protein. In the table there are roughly 700,000 distinct CDR3 sequences, approximately 15% of which are singletons. Graves' hyperthyroidism qualified as stable when ophthalmopathy did not progress within 18 months. Uncontrolled infection, other autoimmune disease, pregnancy or lactation excluded patients.

The sequence was obtained from a man in his fifties or sixties with Graves' hyperthyroidism. The material sequenced was blood. The gene calls are TRBV24-1 and TRBJ2-2; no clear D. CDR3 residues: CATSVRNTGELFF. The CDR3 nucleotides read TGTGCCACCAGTGTCAGGAACACCGGGGAGCTGTTTTTT.